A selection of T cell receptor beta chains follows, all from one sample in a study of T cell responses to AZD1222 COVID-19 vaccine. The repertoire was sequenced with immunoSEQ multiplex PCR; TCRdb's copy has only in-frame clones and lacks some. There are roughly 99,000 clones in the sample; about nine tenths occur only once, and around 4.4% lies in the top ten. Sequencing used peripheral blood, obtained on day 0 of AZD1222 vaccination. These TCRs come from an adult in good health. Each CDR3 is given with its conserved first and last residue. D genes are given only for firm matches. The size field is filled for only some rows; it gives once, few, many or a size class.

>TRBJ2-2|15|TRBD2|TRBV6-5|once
TGTGCCAGCAGATTAGCGGGAGGGCCGGCCGGGGAGCTGTTTTTT
CASRLAGGPAGELFF
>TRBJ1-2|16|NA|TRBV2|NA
TGTGCCAGCAGTGATTTCGGGAGAAGATCTAACTATGGCTACACCTTC
CASSDFGRRSNYGYTF
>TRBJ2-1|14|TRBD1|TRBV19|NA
TGTGCCAGTAGGGGGGACAGGGGAACCCATGAGCAGTTCTTC
CASRGDRGTHEQFF
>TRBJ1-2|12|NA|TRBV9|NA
TGTGCCAGCAGCGTCGGGGGCGAGGGCTACACCTTC
CASSVGGEGYTF
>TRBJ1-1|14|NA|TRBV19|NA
TGTGCCAGTAAGCGCGACAGCGTGAACACTGAAGCTTTCTTT
CASKRDSVNTEAFF
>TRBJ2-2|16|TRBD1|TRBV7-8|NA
TGTGCCAGCAGCGAACCCAGGGGGCTGAACACCGGGGAGCTGTTTTTT
CASSEPRGLNTGELFF
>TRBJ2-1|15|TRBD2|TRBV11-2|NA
TGTGCCAGCAGCTTTTTTAGCGGGAAAGGCAATGAGCAGTTCTTC
CASSFFSGKGNEQFF
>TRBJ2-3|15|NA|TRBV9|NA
TGTGCCAGCAGCGCCCTGGGGGGAGGATGGGATACGCAGTATTTT
CASSALGGGWDTQYF
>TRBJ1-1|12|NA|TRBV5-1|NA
TGCGCCAGCAGTTCAGACCCCGGCCGGGCTTTCTTT
CASSSDPGRAFF
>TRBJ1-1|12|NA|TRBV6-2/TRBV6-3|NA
TGTGCCAGCAGCCGCCTGGGCACTGAAGCTTTCTTT
CASSRLGTEAFF
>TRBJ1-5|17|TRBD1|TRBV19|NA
TGTGCCAGTAGTATGAGAATTGGGGACAGGGGCAATCAGCCCCAGCATTTT
CASSMRIGDRGNQPQHF
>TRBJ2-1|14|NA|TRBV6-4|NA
TGTGCCAGCAGTGAGGGGTCAAGAGACAATGAGCAGTTCTTC
CASSEGSRDNEQFF
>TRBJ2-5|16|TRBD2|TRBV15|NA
TGTGCCACCAGCAGGGGACTAGCGGGAGTGGGGGAGACCCAGTACTTC
CATSRGLAGVGETQYF
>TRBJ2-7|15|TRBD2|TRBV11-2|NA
TGTGCCAGCAGCTTAGAACCGGCTAGCGGATACGAGCAGTACTTC
CASSLEPASGYEQYF
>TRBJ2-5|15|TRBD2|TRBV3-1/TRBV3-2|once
TGTGCCAGCAGCCAGGGACTAGCGGGGCAAGAGACCCAGTACTTC
CASSQGLAGQETQYF
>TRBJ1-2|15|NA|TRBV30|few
TGTGCCTGGAGGCCCGGGACACCGACTAACTATGGCTACACCTTC
CAWRPGTPTNYGYTF
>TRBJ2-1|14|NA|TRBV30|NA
TGTGCCTGGAGTGGCGGCGGACGAACGTCGAGGGAGTTCTTC
CAWSGGGRTSREFF
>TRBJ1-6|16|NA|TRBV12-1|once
TGTGCCAGCAGCTTTGTGCGGGGGGTTCGTAATTCACCCCTCCACTTT
CASSFVRGVRNSPLHF
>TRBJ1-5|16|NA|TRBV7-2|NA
TGTGCCAGCAGCATCGATCCAGTTTATAGCGGTCAGCCCCAGCATTTT
CASSIDPVYSGQPQHF
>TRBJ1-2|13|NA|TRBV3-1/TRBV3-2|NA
TGTGCCAGCAGCCAAGTGGGGGCCCTTGGCTACACCTTC
CASSQVGALGYTF
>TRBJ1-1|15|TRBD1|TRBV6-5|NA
TGTGCCAGCAGTCCCATCAGGGGGTTCGGGGCTGAAGCTTTCTTT
CASSPIRGFGAEAFF
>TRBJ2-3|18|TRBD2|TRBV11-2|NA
TGTGCCAGCAGCCCCCTCCCCGGACTAGCGGGACTCTCGGATACGCAGTATTTT
CASSPLPGLAGLSDTQYF
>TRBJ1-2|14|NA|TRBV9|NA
TGTGCCAGCAGCGGCACACAGGGCCCCTATGGCTACACCTTC
CASSGTQGPYGYTF